The entry that follows covers one T cell receptor beta chain sequence. This clonotype has more than one count but fewer than ten. Its antigen is currently not known. A much larger clone lies a single base off, so this may be a read error. Lymph node samples came from the axillary draining lymph nodes of breast cancer patients. This sample stems from a study of breast tumors, draining lymph nodes, adjacent tissues (dated by TCRdb to 2016 to 2018). For the wider study: Breast cancer patients provided tumor, adjacent nontumor tissue and axillary lymph nodes, and the study compared the TCR beta repertoires across these three sources. The study aimed to assess the relationships and possible T-cell exchange between tumor, surrounding tissue and draining lymph node repertoires in human breast cancer.

Sequencer: Illumina HiSeq 2000. TCR beta chain libraries were generated through multiplex PCR amplification. High-throughput sequencing was used to analyze the amplified TCR beta chain products. TCRdb took the public reads, trimmed them with fastp at Q25, ran MiXCR for clone calling and kept in-frame beta chains. Every entry covers one CDR3 protein and lists the most common genes and DNA from its rows. Counted in this sample were over 200,000 distinct CDR3 sequences; roughly 32% of them appeared once. The top ten hold around 1.4% of the sample. What the study reported, not specific to this receptor: Tumor and nontumor tissue repertoires were significantly more similar in luminal-like than in basal-like breast cancer. A scenario in which most tumor T cells derive from the lymph node and then expand within tumor tissue was judged to be consistent with the data. Tumor T-cell repertoires showed less diversity than lymph node repertoires and more diversity than nontumor tissue repertoires, and tumor T-cell repertoires showed preferential V and J gene usage. The conclusion that tumor T cells originate in lymph nodes was framed as consistent with a hypothesis rather than directly demonstrated.

The CDR3 spans 14 residues, from the cysteine through the phenylalanine. The read is trimmed to its CDR3 DNA, 42 bases read in frame from base 1. V is shortened by 3 bases, J by 6 bases, and the region joining them spans 18 bases. CDR1 and CDR2, looked up from the germline V gene (reference sequence), are DFQATT and SNEGSKA. The clonotype was recovered from a female donor with breast cancer. Some clones in this sample may be carry-over from other donors' samples. Material for sequencing was axillary lymph node tissue. The sequence joins TRBV20-1 to TRBJ2-7, with TRBD2 as a weak D call on 6 bases. The bases are TGCAGTGCTAGGACGGGCCGGACTATCTCCGAGCAGTACTTC. This sequence encodes CSARTGRTISEQYF.